There are a few counts of the clone carrying this T cell receptor (beta chain). Antigen specificity is unknown. This entry is derived from a study of T cell repertoires in cytomegalovirus infection. A single record per CDR3 protein comes from TCRdb applying MiXCR to the reads. The sample records 290,000 or so distinct CDR3 sequences, about a tenth being singletons. Findings of the study overall: Predominance within the ex vivo response was attributable to HLA-C-restricted CMV-specific TCR beta clonotypes. Individuals carrying CMV plus the relevant HLA were identified by cumulative frequency of public TCR beta families.

Germline V CDR1 and CDR2: SNHLY, FYNNEI. The CDR3 runs to 13 residues. Between the trimmed V and J ends, which lost 3 bases and 8 bases, there was a span of 11 bases. What was sequenced was PBMCs. The V call is TRBV2, the J call TRBJ1-5; D unresolved. This receptor was obtained from a human donor in good health (CMV status not recorded). Some clones in this sample may be carry-over from other donors' samples. Written as DNA, the CDR3 is TGTGCCAGCAGTGATCCTGGGAACAAGCCCCAGCATTTT. This codes for CASSDPGNKPQHF.